Described below is a single T cell receptor beta chain sequence and its context. The sample belongs to a study of blood T cell repertoires in COVID-19. Using immunoSEQ multiplex PCR, the repertoire was profiled, and TCRdb retains in-frame clones only, with some absent. The data show 200,000 to 300,000 clones, around 89% seen once. The CDR3 runs 15 residues. The V and J ends lost 0 bases and 9 bases, in that order; junction bases with no gene match: 6. From germline, CDR1 is SGHTA and CDR2 FQGTGA. The sequence was collected from a young woman who had recovered from COVID-19. The chain carries TRBV7-3 and TRBJ2-1, with 9 bases aligning to TRBD1. Sequencing input: PBMCs or T cells enriched from blood (not recorded which). The CDR3 loop is CASSLTGQGSSEQFF. CDR3 coding DNA: TGTGCCAGCAGCTTAACGGGACAGGGATCAAGTGAGCAGTTCTTC.